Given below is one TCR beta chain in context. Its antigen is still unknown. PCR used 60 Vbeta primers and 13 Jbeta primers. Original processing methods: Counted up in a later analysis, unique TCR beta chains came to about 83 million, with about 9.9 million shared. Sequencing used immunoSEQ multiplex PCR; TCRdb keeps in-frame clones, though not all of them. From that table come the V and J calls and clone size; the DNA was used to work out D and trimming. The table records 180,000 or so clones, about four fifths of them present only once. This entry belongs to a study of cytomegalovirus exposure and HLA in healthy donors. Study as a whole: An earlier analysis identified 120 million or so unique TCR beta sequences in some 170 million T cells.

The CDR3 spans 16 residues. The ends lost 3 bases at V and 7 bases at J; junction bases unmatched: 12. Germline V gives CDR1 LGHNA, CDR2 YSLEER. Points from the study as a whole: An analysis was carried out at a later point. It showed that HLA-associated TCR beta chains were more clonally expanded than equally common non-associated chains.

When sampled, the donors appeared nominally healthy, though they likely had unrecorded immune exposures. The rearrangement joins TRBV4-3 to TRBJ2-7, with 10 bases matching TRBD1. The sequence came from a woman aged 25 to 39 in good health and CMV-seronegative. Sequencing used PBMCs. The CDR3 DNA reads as TGCGCCAGCAGCCATGGTCCGGACAGGGGGTTCGGGGAGCAGTACTTC. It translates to CASSHGPDRGFGEQYF.